These 18 T cell receptor beta chains share one sample of origin, sequenced in a study of cytomegalovirus exposure and HLA in healthy donors. PCR involved 60 Vbeta and 13 Jbeta primers. Clones were read by immunoSEQ multiplex PCR, and TCRdb kept only the in-frame ones, dropping some. In the table there are over 150,000 clones, more than 60% of which are singletons. Material for sequencing was PBMCs. The receptors here all came from a woman in her 30s in good health and CMV-seropositive.

This chain links TRBV29-1 with TRBJ1-2; 10 bases map to TRBD1. The V gene's germline CDR1 is SQVTM and CDR2 ANQGSEA. With V trimmed by 6 bases and J by 4 bases, 11 bases remained unmatched. CDR3 size: 15 residues. DNA of the CDR3: TGCAGCGTATGGGACAGGGGAGTTCGATCCTATGGCTACACCTTC. Amino acid sequence: CSVWDRGVRSYGYTF.

The rearrangement uses TRBV5-8 and TRBJ2-5, with D possibly being TRBD1 (5 bases). The germline V gene has CDR1 SGHTS and CDR2 YDEGEE. Trimming removed 4 bases at V and 2 bases at J, with 15 bases between. This CDR3 contains 15 residues. CDR3 protein: CASSRRQPYQETQYF. DNA for the CDR3: TGTGCCAGCAGCCGGAGACAGCCCTATCAAGAGACCCAGTACTTC. Based on the CDR3 plus reference TRBV5-8 and TRBJ2-5, the full variable domain is EAGVTQSPTHLIKTRGQQATLRCSPISGHTSVYWYQQALGLGLQFLLWYDEGEERNRGNFPPRFSGRQFPNYSSELNVNALELEDSALYLCASSRRQPYQETQYFGPGTRLLVL.

The chain uses TRBV2 and TRBJ2-1; 9 bases are a match to TRBD2. J was trimmed by 7 bases and V by 4 bases; bases with no gene match: 2. Germline CDR1 reads SNHLY; CDR2 reads FYNNEI. The CDR3 is 13 residues long. CDR3 loop: CASSVAGVNEQFF. The CDR3 DNA follows: TGTGCCAGCAGTGTAGCGGGAGTAAATGAGCAGTTCTTC.

V gene TRBV7-2 combines with J gene TRBJ2-2; 7 bases agree with TRBD2. Germline lookup yields CDR1 SGHTA and CDR2 FQGNSA. After removal of 5 bases from V and 5 bases from J, the junction contained 8 bases not matched to a gene. The CDR3 has 15 residues. The CDR3 DNA reads TGTGCCAGCAGCCGGCGATTAGCGGGTACCGGGGAGCTGTTTTTT. This gives the protein CASSRRLAGTGELFF.

The chain links TRBV5-1 to TRBJ2-1; 16 bases align to TRBD2. Germline CDR1 SGHRS, CDR2 YFSETQ. The CDR3 covers 16 residues. The V and J ends lost 4 bases and 7 bases, in that order; junction bases with no gene match: 5. CDR3 DNA sequence: TGCGCCAGCAGCCCGGGGACTAGCGGGAGGGGGAATGAGCAGTTCTTC. This gives the protein CASSPGTSGRGNEQFF.

This chain uses TRBV28 with TRBJ1-5, with a weak D call TRBD1 (5 bases). V was clipped by 7 bases and J by 0 bases, with 7 bases between them. The CDR3 consists of 13 residues. Germline lookup yields CDR1 MDHEN and CDR2 SYDVKM. CDR3 DNA: TGTGCCAGCACAGGGATTAGCAATCAGCCCCAGCATTTT. It specifies CASTGISNQPQHF.

This clone was seen once. The chain links TRBV11-3 to TRBJ2-1; D is possibly TRBD2 (6 bases). Trimming pared 4 bases from V and 7 bases from J, leaving 11 bases between. CDR3 length: 13 amino acids. Looked up from germline, CDR1 is SGHNT and CDR2 is YENEEA. The DNA for the CDR3 is TGTGCCAGCAGCTCCGGGACTGGAAATGAGCAGTTCTTC. Its translation is CASSSGTGNEQFF.

The rearrangement links TRBV7-8 to TRBJ2-7; TRBD1 matches at 7 bases. The CDR3 loop spans 16 amino acids. The trim removed 2 bases at V and 3 bases at J, leaving 10 bases unmatched. CDR1 SGHVS and CDR2 FQNEAQ come from the germline V gene. This chain's CDR3 is CASSLPQGLRIYEQYF. CDR3 DNA: TGTGCCAGCAGCTTACCACAGGGGTTAAGAATCTACGAGCAGTACTTC.

With respect to this clone: An end of the junction differs from the germline gene, which may be a read error. The chain has TRBV6-1 and TRBJ2-3, with unresolved D. The CDR3 runs 12 residues. CDR1 is MNHNS, CDR2 SASEGT, per germline. Here the CDR3 DNA reads TGTGCCAGCAGAGAAGTAACAGATACGCAGTATTTT. Its translation: CASREVTDTQYF.

V usage is TRBV2 and J usage is TRBJ2-1; tentatively, D is TRBD2 (6 bases). Trimming took off 4 bases at V and 4 bases at J, with 14 bases between the two ends. Germline V gives CDR1 SNHLY, CDR2 FYNNEI. The CDR3 totals 15 residues. CDR3 bases: TGTGCCAGCAGTGGCCCGGGACTGGGATACAATGAGCAGTTCTTC. Protein product: CASSGPGLGYNEQFF.

The J gene is TRBJ2-7, the V gene TRBV7-2; D is perhaps TRBD2 (6 bases). Trimming shortened V by 2 bases and J by 3 bases, and 14 bases separated the two germline ends. The CDR3 consists of 15 residues. Germline V CDR1 and CDR2: SGHTA, FQGNSA. This CDR3 is CASSLLASDGYEQYF. The CDR3 DNA follows: TGTGCCAGCAGCTTATTGGCTAGCGATGGCTACGAGCAGTACTTC.

The chain is built from TRBV28 and TRBJ2-1; tentative D call: TRBD1 (6 bases). V was shortened by 3 bases and J by 8 bases, with 17 bases between the two germline ends. The CDR3 covers 15 residues. Germline assignment: CDR1 MDHEN and CDR2 SYDVKM. For the CDR3, the DNA is TGTGCCAGCAGTTTTTCAGGGGTAACTATCGATGAGCAGTTCTTC. It is translated as CASSFSGVTIDEQFF.

The rearrangement uses TRBV5-1 and TRBJ2-2, with D possibly matching TRBD1 (5 bases). From germline, CDR1 is SGHRS and CDR2 YFSETQ. V shed 2 bases and J shed 4 bases, with 15 bases lying between them. The CDR3 loop spans 16 amino acids. CDR3 DNA sequence: TGCGCCAGCAGCTTCTTCTCCCGACAGATCACCGGGGAGCTGTTTTTT. Its translation is CASSFFSRQITGELFF. Based on the CDR3 plus reference TRBV5-1 and TRBJ2-2, the full variable domain is KAGVTQTPRYLIKTRGQQVTLSCSPISGHRSVSWYQQTPGQGLQFLFEYFSETQRNKGNFPGRFSGRQFSNSRSEMNVSTLELGDSALYLCASSFFSRQITGELFFGEGSRLTVL.

The chain has TRBV28 and TRBJ2-7; 8 bases fit TRBD2. The CDR3 loop spans 14 amino acids. Trimming removed 3 bases from V and 2 bases from J; junction bases left unmatched: 3. From germline, CDR1 is MDHEN and CDR2 SYDVKM. In DNA, the CDR3 is TGTGCCAGCAGTTTGGCGGGACTAGCCTACGAGCAGTACTTC. As protein: CASSLAGLAYEQYF.

This clone was observed many times. The V gene is TRBV6-5, the J gene TRBJ2-7; no firm D call. CDR3 length equals 15 residues. Per the germline V gene, CDR1 is MNHEY and CDR2 is SVGAGI. V was trimmed by 0 bases and J by 0 bases, leaving 9 bases between them. CDR3 sequence (DNA): TGTGCCAGCAGTTACTCGTGGCTCCACTCCTACGAGCAGTACTTC. It yields the protein CASSYSWLHSYEQYF.

The V call is TRBV6-4, the J call TRBJ2-1; 10 nucleotides align to TRBD2. J lost 2 bases, V lost 6 bases, and 7 bases had no gene match. The CDR3 has 16 residues. Germline V gene lookup returns CDR1 MRHNA and CDR2 SNTAGT. DNA for the CDR3: TGTGCCAGCAGCATTTCTAGCGGGAGTGCCTACAATGAGCAGTTCTTC. The encoded protein is CASSISSGSAYNEQFF.

V and J are TRBV6-5 and TRBJ2-3; TRBD1 aligns across 9 bases. V shed 3 bases and J 6 bases; nucleotides not matched to a gene: 4. Germline lookup yields CDR1 MNHEY and CDR2 SVGAGI. This CDR3 comprises 14 residues. CDR3 DNA sequence: TGTGCCAGCAGTTATCGGACAGGGGAGGATACGCAGTATTTT. This translates into CASSYRTGEDTQYF.

The chain has TRBV28 and TRBJ1-1; the D gene is possibly TRBD1 (5 bases). The CDR3 consists of 14 residues. Germline V gene lookup returns CDR1 MDHEN and CDR2 SYDVKM. The V gene lost 2 bases and the J gene lost 5 bases, with 12 bases spanning the gap. The CDR3 sequence is CASSLGQGWTEAFF. CDR3 nucleotide sequence: TGTGCCAGCAGTTTAGGGCAGGGTTGGACTGAAGCTTTCTTT.